The subject of this entry is one T cell receptor (beta chain). Assay: immunoSEQ multiplex PCR; the TCRdb copy retains only in-frame clones and omits some. Of 200,000 or so clones in the sample, about 80% are singletons; the top ten hold around 7.5%. The data stem from a study of blood T cell repertoires in COVID-19. Whole-study context: COVID-19 samples, acute and convalescent, were from the United States, Italy and Spain.

The participants were between roughly 18 and 100 years old and came from under 25 US areas. The CDR3 totals 14 residues. The V segment lost 1 base and the J segment 13 bases; nucleotides outside the gene matches: 7. From germline, CDR1 is SEHNR and CDR2 FQNEAQ (reference sequence). Sequencing input: PBMCs or T cells enriched from blood (not recorded which). J is TRBJ1-4 and V is TRBV7-9; TRBD1 agrees at 9 bases. The TCR originated in a man aged 35 to 55 who had recovered from COVID-19. The CDR3 nucleotides read TGTGCCAGCAGCTTAGACAACAGGGGGCACGGACTGTTTTTT. It yields the protein CASSLDNRGHGLFF.